Below are 7 T cell receptor beta chains sequenced from a single sample in a study of CD8 T cells in Susac syndrome. An input of about 0.5 to 1 ug of RNA was subjected to reverse transcription using random hexamers. MiXCR, applied by TCRdb to the immunoSEQ multiplex PCR reads, yields one record per CDR3 protein. The sample holds approximately 190,000 distinct CDR3 sequences, approximately 93% seen once. The specimen sequenced was CD4+ T cells from PBMCs. The receptors were sampled from a human donor in good health.

J is TRBJ1-5 and V is TRBV24-1, with D possibly being TRBD1 (6 bases). This CDR3 region has 17 residues. CDR1 and CDR2 (germline): KGHDR, SFDVKD. V lost 4 bases and J lost 2, with 17 bases in between. CDR3 DNA: TGTGCCACCAGTGACAGCCGGCGGGGGCCGGGCAATCAGCCCCAGCATTTT. Its translation is CATSDSRRGPGNQPQHF.

The chain joins TRBV7-8 to TRBJ2-7, with 9 bases fitting TRBD1. There are 17 residues in the CDR3. Unmatched junction bases numbered 13, after V lost 5 bases and J lost 2 bases. Per the germline V gene, CDR1 is SGHVS and CDR2 is FQNEAQ. The CDR3 is CASSKHGRDRVPYEQYF. CDR3 bases: TGTGCCAGCAGCAAGCACGGCCGGGACAGGGTACCCTACGAGCAGTACTTC.

The DNA of the CDR3 is TGTGCCAGTAGCCAAATGAGGGGGACTGAAGCTTTCTTT. Its translation: CASSQMRGTEAFF. V is TRBV19 and J is TRBJ1-1, with TRBD1 as a possible D gene (6 bases). The CDR3 is made up of 13 amino acids. V lost 6 bases and J lost 5, with 13 bases in between. Per the germline V gene, CDR1 is LNHDA and CDR2 is SQIVND (reference sequence).

Written as DNA, the CDR3 is TGTGCCAGCAGTGAAGGCAACCTAGATTTGGGGACCGAGCAGTACTTC. It is translated as CASSEGNLDLGTEQYF. The chain has TRBV2 and TRBJ2-7; D may be TRBD1 or TRBD2 (5 bases each). Trimming removed 1 base from V and 6 bases from J, with 19 bases in between. Germline values: CDR1 SNHLY, CDR2 FYNNEI. The CDR3 is made up of 16 amino acids.

The rearrangement joins TRBV6-5 to TRBJ2-7; no clear D gene. Germline V lookup: CDR1 MNHEY, CDR2 SVGAGI. Trimming took off 4 bases at V and 3 bases at J, with 13 bases between the two ends. The CDR3 runs to 14 residues. This chain's CDR3 is CASSSTMRGYEQYF. CDR3 in DNA: TGTGCCAGCAGTTCTACAATGCGCGGCTACGAGCAGTACTTC.

The rearrangement links TRBV18 to TRBJ2-7; D is undetermined. The CDR3 runs to 14 residues. The V gene's germline CDR1 is KGHSH and CDR2 LQKENI. Trimming removed 0 bases from V and 3 bases from J, with 9 bases in between. The CDR3 nucleotides read TGTGCCAGCTCACCACCTTCCAAGAACTACGAGCAGTACTTC. It specifies CASSPPSKNYEQYF.

The chain uses TRBV7-2 and TRBJ1-3; 8 positions match TRBD1. There are 15 residues in the CDR3. V gave up 0 bases and J gave up 6 bases; unmatched junction bases: 4. The germline CDR1 and CDR2 sequences are SGHTA and FQGNSA. This CDR3 is CASSLATGAQNTIYF. The CDR3 DNA reads TGTGCCAGCAGCTTAGCGACAGGGGCGCAAAACACCATATATTTT.